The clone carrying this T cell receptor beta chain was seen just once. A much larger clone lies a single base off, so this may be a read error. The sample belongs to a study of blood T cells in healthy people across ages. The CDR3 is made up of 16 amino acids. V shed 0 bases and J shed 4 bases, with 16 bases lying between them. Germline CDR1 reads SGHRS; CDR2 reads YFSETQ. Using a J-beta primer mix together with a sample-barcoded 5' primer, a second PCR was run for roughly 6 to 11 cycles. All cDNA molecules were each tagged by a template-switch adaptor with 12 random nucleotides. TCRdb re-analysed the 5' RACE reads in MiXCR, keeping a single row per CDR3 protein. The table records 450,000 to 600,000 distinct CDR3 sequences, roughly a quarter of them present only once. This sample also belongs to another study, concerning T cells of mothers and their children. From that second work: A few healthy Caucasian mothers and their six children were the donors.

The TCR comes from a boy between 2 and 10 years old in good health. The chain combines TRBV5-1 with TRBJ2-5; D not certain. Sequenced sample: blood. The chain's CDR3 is CASSLVGLTNRETQYF. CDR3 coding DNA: TGCGCCAGCAGCTTGGTAGGGCTAACCAACCGAGAGACCCAGTACTTC. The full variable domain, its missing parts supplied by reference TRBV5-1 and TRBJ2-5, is KAGVTQTPRYLIKTRGQQVTLSCSPISGHRSVSWYQQTPGQGLQFLFEYFSETQRNKGNFPGRFSGRQFSNSRSEMNVSTLELGDSALYLCASSLVGLTNRETQYFGPGTRLLVL.